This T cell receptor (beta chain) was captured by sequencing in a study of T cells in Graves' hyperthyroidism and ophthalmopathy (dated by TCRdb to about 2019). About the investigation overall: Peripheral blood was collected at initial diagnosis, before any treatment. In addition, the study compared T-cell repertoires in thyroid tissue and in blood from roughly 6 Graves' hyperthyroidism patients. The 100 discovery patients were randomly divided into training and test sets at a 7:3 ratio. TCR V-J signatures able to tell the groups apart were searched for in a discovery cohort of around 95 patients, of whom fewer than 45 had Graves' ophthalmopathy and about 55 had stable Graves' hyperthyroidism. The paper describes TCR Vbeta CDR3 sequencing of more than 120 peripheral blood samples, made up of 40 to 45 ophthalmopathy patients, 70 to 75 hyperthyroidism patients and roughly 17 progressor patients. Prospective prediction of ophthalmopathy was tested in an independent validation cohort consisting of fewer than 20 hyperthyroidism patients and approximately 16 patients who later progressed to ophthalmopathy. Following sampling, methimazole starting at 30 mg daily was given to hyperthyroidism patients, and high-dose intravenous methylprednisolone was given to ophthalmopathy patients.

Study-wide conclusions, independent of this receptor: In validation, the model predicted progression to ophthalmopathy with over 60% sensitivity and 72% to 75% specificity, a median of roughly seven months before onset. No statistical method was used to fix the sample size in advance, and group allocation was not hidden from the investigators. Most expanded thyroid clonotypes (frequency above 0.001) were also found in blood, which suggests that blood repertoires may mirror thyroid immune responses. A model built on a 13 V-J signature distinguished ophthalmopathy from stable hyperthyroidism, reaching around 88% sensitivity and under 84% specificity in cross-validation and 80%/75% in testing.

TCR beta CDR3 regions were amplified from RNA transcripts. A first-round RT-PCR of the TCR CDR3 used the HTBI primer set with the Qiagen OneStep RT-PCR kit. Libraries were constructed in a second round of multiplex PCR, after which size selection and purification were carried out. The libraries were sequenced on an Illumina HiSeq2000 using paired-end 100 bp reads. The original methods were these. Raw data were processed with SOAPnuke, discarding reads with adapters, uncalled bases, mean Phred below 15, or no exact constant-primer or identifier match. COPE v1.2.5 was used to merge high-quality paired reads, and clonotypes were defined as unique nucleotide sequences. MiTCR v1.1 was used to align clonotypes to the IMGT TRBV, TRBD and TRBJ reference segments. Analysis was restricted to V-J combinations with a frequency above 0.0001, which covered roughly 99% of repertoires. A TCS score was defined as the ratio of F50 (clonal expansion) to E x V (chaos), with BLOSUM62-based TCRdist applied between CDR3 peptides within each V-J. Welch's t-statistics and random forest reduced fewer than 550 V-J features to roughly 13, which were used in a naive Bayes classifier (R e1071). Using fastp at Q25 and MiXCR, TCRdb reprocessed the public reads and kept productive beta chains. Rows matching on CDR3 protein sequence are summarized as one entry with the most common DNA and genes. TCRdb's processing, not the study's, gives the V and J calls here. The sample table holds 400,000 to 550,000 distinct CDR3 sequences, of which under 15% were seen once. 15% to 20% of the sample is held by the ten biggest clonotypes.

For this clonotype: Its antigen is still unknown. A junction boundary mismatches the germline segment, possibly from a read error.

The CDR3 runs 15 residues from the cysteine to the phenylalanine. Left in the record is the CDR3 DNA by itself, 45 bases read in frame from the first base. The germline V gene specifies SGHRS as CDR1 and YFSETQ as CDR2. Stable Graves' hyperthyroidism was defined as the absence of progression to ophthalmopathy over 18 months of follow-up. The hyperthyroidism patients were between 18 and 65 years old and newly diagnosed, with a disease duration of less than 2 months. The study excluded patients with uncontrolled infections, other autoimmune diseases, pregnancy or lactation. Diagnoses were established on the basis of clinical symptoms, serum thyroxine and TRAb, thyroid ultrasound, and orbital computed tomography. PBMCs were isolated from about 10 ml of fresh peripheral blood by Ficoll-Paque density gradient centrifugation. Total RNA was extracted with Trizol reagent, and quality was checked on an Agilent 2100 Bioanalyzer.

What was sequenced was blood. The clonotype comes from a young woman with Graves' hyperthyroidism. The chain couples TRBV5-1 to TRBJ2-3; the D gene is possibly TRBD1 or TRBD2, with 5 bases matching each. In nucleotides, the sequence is TGTGCCAGCAGCTTAAGGGGACCCCACACAGATACGCAGTATTTT. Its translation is CASSLRGPHTDTQYF.